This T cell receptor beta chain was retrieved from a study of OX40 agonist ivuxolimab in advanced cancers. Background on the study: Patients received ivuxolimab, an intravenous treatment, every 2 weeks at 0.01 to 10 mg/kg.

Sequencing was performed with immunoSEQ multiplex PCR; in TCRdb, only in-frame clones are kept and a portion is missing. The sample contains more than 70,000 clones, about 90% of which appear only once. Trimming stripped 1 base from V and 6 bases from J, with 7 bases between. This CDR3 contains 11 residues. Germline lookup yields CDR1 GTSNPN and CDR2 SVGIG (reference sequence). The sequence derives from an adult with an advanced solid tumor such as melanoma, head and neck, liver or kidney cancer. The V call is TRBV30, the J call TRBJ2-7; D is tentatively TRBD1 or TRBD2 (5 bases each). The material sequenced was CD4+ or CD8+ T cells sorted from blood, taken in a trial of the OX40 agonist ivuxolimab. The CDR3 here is CAWSGGAEQYF. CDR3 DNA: TGTGCCTGGAGTGGAGGGGCCGAGCAGTACTTC.